These 8 T cell receptor beta chains were sequenced from one sample in a study of blood T cell repertoires in COVID-19. Assay: immunoSEQ multiplex PCR; the TCRdb copy retains only in-frame clones and omits some. The table shows thousands of clones, with over 75% occurring only once. Sequenced input: peripheral blood. These receptors were taken from a human donor in a cohort sampled during active COVID-19.

V and J are TRBV5-4 and TRBJ2-1, with TRBD2 identical over 7 bases. The CDR3 sequence is 17 residues long. V shed 0 bases, J shed 0 bases, and the junction held 6 bases outside the gene matches. Germline lookup yields CDR1 SGHNT and CDR2 YYREEE (reference sequence). CDR3 protein: CASSLALAVFSYNEQFF. DNA for the CDR3: TGTGCCAGCAGCTTGGCTCTAGCGGTCTTCTCCTACAATGAGCAGTTCTTC.

The chain recombines TRBV7-9 with TRBJ2-2; TRBD2 agrees at 7 bases. V was pared by 2 bases and J by 1 base, with 13 bases of the junction left unmatched. Germline V CDR1 and CDR2: SEHNR, FQNEAQ (reference sequence). The CDR3 contains 19 residues. CDR3 loop: CASSLSPSLAAKNTGELFF. DNA for the CDR3: TGTGCCAGCAGCTTATCACCAAGCCTAGCGGCTAAGAACACCGGGGAGCTGTTTTTT.

The chain is built from TRBV4-1 and TRBJ2-1, with D possibly TRBD1 on 5 matching bases. The CDR3 length is 14 residues. V was trimmed by 3 bases and J by 6 bases, leaving 12 bases between them. Germline V CDR1 and CDR2: MGHRA, YSYEKL. CDR3 DNA: TGCGCCAGCAGCCAGTACGAAGGGGTCAATGAGCAGTTCTTC. Protein: CASSQYEGVNEQFF.

The gene calls are TRBV7-8 and TRBJ2-1; no clear D gene. Germline CDR1 reads SGHVS; CDR2 reads FQNEAQ. The CDR3 sequence is 18 residues long. V dropped 4 bases and J dropped 10 bases, with 29 bases sitting between them. CDR3 region: CASSSGYGARGPYYEQFF. CDR3 nucleotides: TGTGCCAGCAGCTCCGGGTACGGTGCGCGTGGCCCGTACTACGAGCAGTTCTTC.

This clone was counted once. The genes are TRBV5-6 and TRBJ1-1; D ambiguous. V lost 2 bases, J lost 5 bases, and 13 bases lay in between. The CDR3 extends over 14 amino acids. Per germline, CDR1 SGHDT and CDR2 YYEEEE. The CDR3 DNA reads TGTGCCAGCAGCTTTCTTAGCGTGGGAACTGAAGCTTTCTTT. Translation: CASSFLSVGTEAFF.

This sequence joins TRBV10-3 and TRBJ1-1; maybe TRBD1 (5 bases). Per the germline V gene, CDR1 is ENHRY and CDR2 is SYGVKD. V lost 8 bases, J lost 2 bases, and 15 bases lay in between. The length of the CDR3 is 14 residues. CDR3 sequence reads: CAIGRRDGNTEAFF. CDR3 in DNA: TGTGCCATCGGCCGCAGGGATGGAAACACTGAAGCTTTCTTT.

This chain uses TRBV5-5 with TRBJ2-1; D is ambiguous. The CDR3 sequence is 9 residues long. Looked up from germline, CDR1 is SGHKS and CDR2 is YYEKEE (reference sequence). The CDR3 reads CAGEDEQFF. DNA for the CDR3: TGTGCTGGTGAGGATGAGCAGTTCTTC.

V is TRBV4-2 and J is TRBJ2-7; D might be TRBD1 (5 bases). The germline CDR1 and CDR2 sequences are LGHNA and YNFKEQ. This CDR3 region has 14 residues. Trimming shortened V by 0 bases and J by 6 bases, and 12 bases separated the two germline ends. The CDR3 protein is CASSQDAGLGEQYF. The CDR3, as DNA: TGTGCCAGCAGCCAAGACGCAGGGTTGGGCGAGCAGTACTTC.